This paragraph covers one T cell receptor beta chain sequence. This sample stems from a study of CD8+ T cells in alopecia areata. The CDR3 consists of 11 residues. V lost 3 bases and J lost 6, with 8 bases in between. Germline CDR1 reads SQVTM; CDR2 reads ANQGSEA. As the sequencing template, cDNA was produced by extracting RNA and reverse transcribing it. Clones were sequenced by immunoSEQ multiplex PCR, and TCRdb holds only the in-frame ones, with some missing. Among around 97,000 clones listed, 55% were seen once. The receptor's source is a human donor in good health. The rearrangement joins TRBV29-1 to TRBJ1-2, with D possibly being TRBD1 (5 bases). Sequenced: CD4+ T cells sorted from blood. CDR3 sequence (DNA): TGCAGCGTTGAGAAGGGGAATGGCTACACCTTC. It translates to CSVEKGNGYTF.